These 32 T cell receptor beta chains came from one sample sequenced in a study of T-cell memory formation after mild COVID-19. TCRdb fed the 5' RACE reads into MiXCR, producing one record per CDR3 protein. This table has some 490,000 distinct CDR3 sequences, around a sixth appearing once. The sequencing sample was made of PBMCs or a T cell subset sorted from them (not recorded which). These receptors all stem from an adult woman who had mild COVID-19 (a few samples of this study predate the infection). Cell type and time point are not known.

This clonotype has just a few counts. The chain carries TRBV20-1 and TRBJ2-1; TRBD2 matches at 7 bases. V shed 2 bases, J shed 2 bases, and the junction held 12 bases outside the gene matches. This CDR3 region has 17 residues. Germline CDR1 DFQATT, CDR2 SNEGSKA (reference sequence). CDR3 bases: TGCAGTGCTAGATGGGGACTAAGCGGAACCCCCTACAATGAGCAGTTCTTC. It encodes CSARWGLSGTPYNEQFF.

This chain uses TRBV14 with TRBJ2-1; possible D gene TRBD1, 5 bases. The ends were cut back, 3 bases at V and 10 bases at J, with 10 bases in the middle. Germline values: CDR1 SGHDN, CDR2 FVKESK. The CDR3 is 12 residues long. The DNA for the CDR3 is TGTGCCAGCAGCCATGGATGGACAGAGCAGTTCTTC. Translated: CASSHGWTEQFF. Looking up the rest from reference TRBV14 and TRBJ2-1 gives the full variable domain: EAGVTQFPSHSVIEKGQTVTLRCDPISGHDNLYWYRRVMGKEIKFLLHFVKESKQDESGMPNNRFLAERTGGTYSTLKVQPAELEDSGVYFCASSHGWTEQFFGPGTRLTVL.

This clonotype was counted at least ten times. At one end, the junction sequence differs from germline, possibly due to a read error. V is TRBV5-1 and J is TRBJ2-2, with unresolved D. This CDR3 contains 12 residues. Germline V gives CDR1 SGHRS, CDR2 YFSETQ. The CDR3 DNA reads TGTGCCAGCAGCTTAGACACCGGGGAGCTGTTTTTT. Translating it yields CASSLDTGELFF.

The CDR3 coding sequence is TGTGCCAGCAGCCCTCAGGGTCCCGAAGCTTTCTTT. This encodes CASSPQGPEAFF. The V call is TRBV4-2, the J call TRBJ1-1, with D possibly matching TRBD1 (5 bases). There are 12 residues in the CDR3. Trimming took off 4 bases at V and 8 bases at J, with 11 bases between the two ends. Germline CDR1 LGHNA, CDR2 YNFKEQ.

This clonotype was seen repeatedly, ten times or more. V and J are TRBV3-1 and TRBJ1-2, with D unresolved. Germline CDR1 LGHDT, CDR2 YNNKEL (reference sequence). Trimming cost V 3 bases and J 10 bases, with 12 bases left between them. There are 12 residues in the CDR3. CDR3 amino acids: CASSHLRRDYTF. DNA of the CDR3: TGTGCCAGCAGCCATCTCCGGAGGGACTACACCTTC.

This clonotype was counted ten times or more. J is TRBJ1-2 and V is TRBV2; 8 bases align to TRBD1. This CDR3 comprises 13 residues. In germline, CDR1 is SNHLY, CDR2 FYNNEI. V shed 5 bases and J 5 bases; nucleotides not matched to a gene: 4. The CDR3 here is CASSRTGKYGYTF. CDR3 sequence (DNA): TGTGCCAGCAGTCGGACAGGGAAATATGGCTACACCTTC.

The rearrangement uses TRBV7-9 and TRBJ2-2, with 7 bases aligning to TRBD2. Germline V gives CDR1 SEHNR, CDR2 FQNEAQ (reference sequence). This CDR3 spans 15 amino acids. The V gene end was trimmed by 7 bases and the J gene end by 0 bases; junction bases not matched to a gene: 5. This CDR3 is CASTLGGANTGELFF. In DNA, the CDR3 is TGTGCCAGCACCCTGGGAGGGGCGAACACCGGGGAGCTGTTTTTT. Combining the CDR3 with reference TRBV7-9 and TRBJ2-2 gives the whole variable domain DTGVSQNPRHKITKRGQNVTFRCDPISEHNRLYWYRQTLGQGPEFLTYFQNEAQLEKSRLLSDRFSAERPKGSFSTLEIQRTEQGDSAMYLCASTLGGANTGELFFGEGSRLTVL.

The chain carries TRBV5-1 and TRBJ2-7; tentative D call: TRBD1 (6 bases). Germline V lookup: CDR1 SGHRS, CDR2 YFSETQ. V lost 3 bases, J lost 2 bases, and 9 bases lay in between. The CDR3 consists of 13 residues. The CDR3 DNA reads TGCGCCAGCAGCTCAGGGGTTACCTACGAGCAGTACTTC. Translating gives CASSSGVTYEQYF.

This clonotype was recorded a few times. The chain couples TRBV3-1 to TRBJ2-7, with 9 bases lining up with TRBD2. The CDR3 length is 15 residues. After removal of 3 bases from V and 2 bases from J, the junction contained 5 bases not matched to a gene. CDR1 and CDR2 from the germline V gene are LGHDT and YNNKEL (reference sequence). CDR3 region: CASSHGLAGTYEQYF. DNA of the CDR3: TGTGCCAGCAGCCATGGGCTAGCGGGGACCTACGAGCAGTACTTC.

This chain uses TRBV2 with TRBJ1-1, with a possible D match to TRBD1 (5 bases). CDR1 is SNHLY and CDR2 is FYNNEI in the germline V gene. V was trimmed by 6 bases and J by 6 bases, leaving 8 bases between them. The CDR3 has 11 residues. The DNA for the CDR3 is TGTGCCAGCAGGGGACTTGCTGAAGCTTTCTTT. Translating gives CASRGLAEAFF.

This chain uses TRBV9 with TRBJ2-3, with TRBD1 as a possible D gene (6 bases). Trimming removed 2 bases from V and 0 bases from J, with 10 bases in between. Germline loops: CDR1 SGDLS, CDR2 YYNGEE. This CDR3 has 15 amino acids. The chain's CDR3 is CASSVGTPSTDTQYF. The CDR3, as DNA: TGTGCCAGCAGCGTCGGGACACCCAGCACAGATACGCAGTATTTT.

This clonotype was observed a handful of times. The V gene is TRBV5-1, the J gene TRBJ2-7; 14 bases agree with TRBD2. V gave up 0 bases and J gave up 5 bases; unmatched junction bases: 13. CDR1 and CDR2 (germline): SGHRS, YFSETQ. The CDR3 runs 19 residues. The CDR3 region is CASSLGLAGGPLTSHEQYF. In DNA form, the CDR3 reads TGCGCCAGCAGCTTGGGACTAGCGGGGGGGCCGTTGACCTCGCACGAGCAGTACTTC.

The chain carries TRBV7-9 and TRBJ1-2, with D possibly matching TRBD1 (5 bases). CDR3 size: 13 residues. V shed 5 bases and J shed 3 bases, with 10 bases lying between them. Germline V CDR1 and CDR2: SEHNR, FQNEAQ (reference sequence). The CDR3 sequence: CASSARGDYGYTF. CDR3 nucleotide sequence: TGTGCCAGCAGCGCCCGGGGGGACTATGGCTACACCTTC.

The genes are TRBV14 and TRBJ2-5; D not resolved. In germline, CDR1 is SGHDN, CDR2 FVKESK. Trimming pared 1 base from V and 5 bases from J, leaving 17 bases between. The CDR3 covers 16 residues. The CDR3 DNA follows: TGTGCCAGCAGCCAAGGGAGTTCGGGTTTGGAGGAGACCCAGTACTTC. Its translation: CASSQGSSGLEETQYF.

The chain recombines TRBV12-3 or TRBV12-4 with TRBJ2-1; a possible D gene is TRBD1 (7 bases). The V end lost 8 bases, the J end lost 2 bases, and 13 bases lay between the germline ends. CDR3 length equals 14 residues. CDR3 DNA: TGTGCCAGCGGGCGGGACAGCACCTACAATGAGCAGTTCTTC. Protein sequence: CASGRDSTYNEQFF.

This chain connects TRBV11-2 to TRBJ2-1; D is unresolved. This CDR3 is 15 amino acids long. V was clipped by 3 bases and J by 4 bases, with 13 bases between them. From germline, CDR1 is SGHAT and CDR2 FQNNGV. CDR3 loop: CASSFVSSSYNEQFF. The CDR3 bases are TGTGCCAGCAGCTTCGTTAGCTCCTCATACAATGAGCAGTTCTTC.

There are a few counts of this clonotype. V usage is TRBV5-1 and J usage is TRBJ2-1, with 15 bases aligning to TRBD2. This CDR3 has 16 residues. Germline trimming cut 3 bases from V and 8 bases from J; bases unmatched to any gene: 6. Germline values: CDR1 SGHRS, CDR2 YFSETQ. This CDR3 reads CASSWGLAGGPDEQFF. DNA of the CDR3: TGCGCCAGCAGCTGGGGACTAGCGGGAGGCCCTGATGAGCAGTTCTTC.

The chain combines TRBV9 with TRBJ2-3, with 10 bases fitting TRBD2. Trimming took 4 bases from V and 1 from J; bases not matched to a gene: 12. The CDR3 extends over 18 amino acids. Germline values: CDR1 SGDLS, CDR2 YYNGEE. The CDR3 is CASSPSSGGTSGTDTQYF. In nucleotides, the CDR3 is TGTGCCAGCAGCCCATCTAGTGGTGGGACTAGCGGCACAGATACGCAGTATTTT.

The rearrangement joins TRBV2 to TRBJ2-5; D is undetermined. Germline lookup yields CDR1 SNHLY and CDR2 FYNNEI. The CDR3 is made up of 13 amino acids. Trimming left V 3 bases short and J 5 bases short, with 10 bases between. CDR3 in amino acids: CASSDVRRETQYF. CDR3 DNA: TGTGCCAGCAGTGATGTCCGGCGGGAGACCCAGTACTTC.

The rearrangement links TRBV7-8 to TRBJ2-2, with D perhaps TRBD2 (6 bases). The CDR3 runs to 15 residues. From germline, CDR1 is SGHVS and CDR2 FQNEAQ. Trimming took 5 bases from V and 6 from J, leaving 16 bases between them. The CDR3 DNA is TGTGCCAGCAGCCCCCTGGAGGGAGTGGCCGGGGAGCTGTTTTTT. Encoded protein: CASSPLEGVAGELFF.

This clonotype was seen a few times. V gene TRBV12-3 or TRBV12-4 combines with J gene TRBJ2-1; D unresolved. The CDR3 runs to 16 residues. The V end was cut by 5 bases, the J end by 0 bases, with 14 bases between. The CDR3 loop is CASSPLPLSSYNEQFF. The CDR3 DNA is TGTGCCAGCAGTCCGCTACCGCTGAGCTCCTACAATGAGCAGTTCTTC.

In this sample, this clonotype turned up many times. V is TRBV6-1 and J is TRBJ2-1; unclear D gene. This CDR3 region has 16 residues. CDR1 MNHNS and CDR2 SASEGT come from the germline V gene. The V and J ends lost 0 bases and 6 bases respectively, with 15 bases between them. In DNA, the CDR3 is TGTGCCAGCAGTGAAGCGTCAGTGGCAGTTAGCAATGAGCAGTTCTTC. This sequence encodes CASSEASVAVSNEQFF.

The chain couples TRBV5-1 to TRBJ1-1; 9 nucleotides agree with TRBD1. Germline CDR1 and CDR2: SGHRS and YFSETQ. V shed 2 bases, J shed 10 bases, and the junction held 6 bases outside the gene matches. The CDR3 has 13 residues. CDR3 bases: TGCGCCAGCAGCTTTACAGGGGACAGGGCAGCTTTCTTT. This gives the protein CASSFTGDRAAFF.

This clonotype was observed a handful of times. The chain carries TRBV5-1 and TRBJ2-1; 7 nucleotides align to TRBD1. The germline V gene has CDR1 SGHRS and CDR2 YFSETQ. Germline trimming cut 5 bases from V and 6 bases from J; bases unmatched to any gene: 11. This CDR3 comprises 15 residues. The chain's CDR3 is CASSRQGSFGNEQFF. CDR3 nucleotides: TGCGCCAGCAGTAGACAGGGATCCTTTGGCAATGAGCAGTTCTTC.

This clonotype occurred a few times. The chain joins TRBV5-1 to TRBJ2-3; D is possibly TRBD2 (6 bases). The V gene's germline CDR1 is SGHRS and CDR2 YFSETQ. Trimming removed 4 bases at V and 3 bases at J, with 18 bases between. The CDR3 runs to 16 residues. The CDR3 DNA sequence: TGCGCCAGCAGCCCACGGGCGGGGCGTCGGACAGATACGCAGTATTTT. The encoded protein is CASSPRAGRRTDTQYF.

The chain recombines TRBV24-1 with TRBJ2-6; D not resolved. The germline V gene has CDR1 KGHDR and CDR2 SFDVKD. The CDR3 runs to 16 residues. The V and J ends lost 3 bases and 0 bases respectively, with 8 bases between them. The CDR3 loop is CATSDRTGSGANVLTF. The CDR3 nucleotides are TGTGCCACCAGTGATCGGACGGGCTCTGGGGCCAACGTCCTGACTTTC.

The table lists this clonotype with a few counts. The chain carries TRBV11-3 and TRBJ2-1, with 9 positions matching TRBD2. Germline V CDR1 and CDR2: SGHNT, YENEEA. CDR3 length equals 15 residues. The V and J ends lost 2 bases and 4 bases, in that order; junction bases with no gene match: 3. This chain's CDR3 is CASSLRTSDYNEQFF. The CDR3, as DNA: TGTGCCAGCAGCTTAAGGACTAGCGATTACAATGAGCAGTTCTTC. The complete variable domain, with remaining parts taken from reference TRBV11-3 and TRBJ2-1, reads EAGVVQSPRYKIIEKKQPVAFWCNPISGHNTLYWYLQNLGQGPELLIRYENEEAVDDSQLPKDRFSAERLKGVDSTLKIQPAELGDSAVYLCASSLRTSDYNEQFFGPGTRLTVL.

About this clonotype itself: Just one base apart from a much larger clone, this may be a read error. V is TRBV6-1 and J is TRBJ1-1; D is perhaps TRBD1 (5 bases). The CDR3 loop spans 14 amino acids. V shed 6 bases and J shed 10 bases, with 21 bases lying between them. Germline V lookup: CDR1 MNHNS, CDR2 SASEGT. In DNA, the CDR3 is TGTGCCAGCAGGGGGACGTGGGCTGGAGGATTAGCTTTCTTT. Encoded protein: CASRGTWAGGLAFF.

This clonotype has at least ten counts. The V call is TRBV7-8, the J call TRBJ2-1; D unresolved. Trimming left V 6 bases short and J 2 bases short, with 11 bases between. CDR1 and CDR2 (germline): SGHVS, FQNEAQ. The CDR3 contains 14 residues. This CDR3 reads CASSHPAPYNEQFF. Here the CDR3 DNA reads TGTGCCAGCAGTCACCCGGCTCCCTACAATGAGCAGTTCTTC. Full variable domain (remainder filled in from reference TRBV7-8 and TRBJ2-1): GAGVSQSPRYKVAKRGQDVALRCDPISGHVSLFWYQQALGQGPEFLTYFQNEAQLDKSGLPSDRFFAERPEGSVSTLKIQRTQQEDSAVYLCASSHPAPYNEQFFGPGTRLTVL.

The gene calls are TRBV6-6 and TRBJ1-3, with TRBD1 identical over 9 bases. The V and J ends lost 7 bases and 0 bases, in that order; junction bases with no gene match: 10. This CDR3 is 17 amino acids long. Germline V gives CDR1 MNHNY, CDR2 SVGAGI (reference sequence). The CDR3 sequence is CASMGGDRAISGNTIYF. The CDR3 region has the DNA TGTGCCAGCATGGGGGGGGACAGGGCTATCTCTGGAAACACCATATATTTT.

J is TRBJ2-3 and V is TRBV11-1; 7 nucleotides match TRBD2. The germline CDR1 and CDR2 sequences are SGHAT and FQDESV (reference sequence). The ends lost 5 bases at V and 10 bases at J; junction bases unmatched: 12. The CDR3 totals 14 residues. CDR3 bases: TGTGCCAGCAGCCCCCGGACTAGTATGCCGGCGCAGTATTTT. It translates to CASSPRTSMPAQYF.

The chain couples TRBV24-1 to TRBJ2-3, with D uncertain. The CDR3 consists of 16 residues. CDR1 KGHDR and CDR2 SFDVKD come from the germline V gene. Trimming shortened V by 5 bases and J by 4 bases, and 18 bases separated the two germline ends. The CDR3 region is CATSAVGTRSSDTQYF. DNA of the CDR3: TGTGCCACCAGTGCGGTGGGCACCCGAAGCTCAGATACGCAGTATTTT.